This T cell receptor (beta chain) was retrieved from a study of cytomegalovirus exposure and HLA in healthy donors. For the study at large: Of some 410 genotyped donors, about 80% grouped in the Caucasian-associated ancestry cluster. Findings and limits, study-wide: Most TCR sequences showed up rarely, but some public TCRs showed up in many donors. A later analysis showed that HLA-associated TCR beta chains had undergone more clonal expansion than equally common others. Fewer N-insertions than the roughly 670-donor mean were reportedly shown by an Asian-associated ancestry cluster in a later analysis.

PCR was performed using 60 Vbeta and 13 Jbeta primers. Some clones are missing from TCRdb's copy, which holds only in-frame ones; the method was immunoSEQ multiplex PCR. Here the sample spans 110,000 or so clones, over 65% being singletons. V lost 2 bases and J lost 7, with 14 bases in between. The CDR3 length is 15 residues. In germline, CDR1 is MNHNS, CDR2 SASEGT. On this clone: Antigen unknown.

The chain uses TRBV6-1 and TRBJ1-4; D ambiguous. Specimen: PBMCs. This clonotype was obtained from a woman aged 30 to 39 in good health and CMV-seropositive. CDR3 nucleotide sequence: TGTGCCAGCAGTGAAATTGCCACGGGGAGTGAAAAACTGTTTTTT. It encodes CASSEIATGSEKLFF.